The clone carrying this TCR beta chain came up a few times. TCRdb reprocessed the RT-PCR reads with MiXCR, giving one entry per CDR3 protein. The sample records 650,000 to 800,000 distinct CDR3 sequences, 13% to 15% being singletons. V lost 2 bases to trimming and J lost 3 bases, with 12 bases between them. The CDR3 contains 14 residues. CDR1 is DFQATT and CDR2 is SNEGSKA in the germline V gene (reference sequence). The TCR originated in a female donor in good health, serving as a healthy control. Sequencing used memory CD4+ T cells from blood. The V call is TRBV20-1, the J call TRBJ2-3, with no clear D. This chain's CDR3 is CSARLGSSTDTQYF. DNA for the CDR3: TGCAGTGCTAGATTGGGCAGTTCGACAGATACGCAGTATTTT.